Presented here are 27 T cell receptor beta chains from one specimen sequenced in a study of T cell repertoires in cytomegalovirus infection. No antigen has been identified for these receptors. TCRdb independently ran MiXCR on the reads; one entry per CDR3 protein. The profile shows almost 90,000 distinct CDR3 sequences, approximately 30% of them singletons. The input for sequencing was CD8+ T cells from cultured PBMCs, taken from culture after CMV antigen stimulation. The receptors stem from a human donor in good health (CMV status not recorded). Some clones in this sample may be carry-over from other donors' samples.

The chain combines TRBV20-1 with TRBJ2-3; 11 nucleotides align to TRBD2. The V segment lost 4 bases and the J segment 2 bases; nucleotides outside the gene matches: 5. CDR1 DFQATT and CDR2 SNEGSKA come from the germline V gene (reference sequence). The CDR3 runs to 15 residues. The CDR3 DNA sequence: TGCAGTGCTACCCGACTAGCGGGGAACACAGATACGCAGTATTTT. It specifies CSATRLAGNTDTQYF.

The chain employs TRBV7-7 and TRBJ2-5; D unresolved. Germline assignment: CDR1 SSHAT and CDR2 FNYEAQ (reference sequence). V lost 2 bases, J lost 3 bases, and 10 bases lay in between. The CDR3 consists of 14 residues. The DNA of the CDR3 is TGTGCCAGCAGCTTAATGCCTACCAAAGAGACCCAGTACTTC. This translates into CASSLMPTKETQYF.

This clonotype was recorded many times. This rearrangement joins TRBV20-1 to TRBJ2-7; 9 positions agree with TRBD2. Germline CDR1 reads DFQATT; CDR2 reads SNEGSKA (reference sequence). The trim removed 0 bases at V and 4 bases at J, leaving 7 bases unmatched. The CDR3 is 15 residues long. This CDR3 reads CSARDVRGGGYEQYF. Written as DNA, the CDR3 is TGCAGTGCTAGAGATGTGCGGGGGGGAGGATACGAGCAGTACTTC.

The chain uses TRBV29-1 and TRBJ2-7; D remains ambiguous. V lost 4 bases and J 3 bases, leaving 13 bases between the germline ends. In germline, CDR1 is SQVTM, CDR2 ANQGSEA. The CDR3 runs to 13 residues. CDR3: CSVADVSSYEQYF. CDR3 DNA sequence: TGCAGCGTTGCGGACGTCTCAAGCTACGAGCAGTACTTC.

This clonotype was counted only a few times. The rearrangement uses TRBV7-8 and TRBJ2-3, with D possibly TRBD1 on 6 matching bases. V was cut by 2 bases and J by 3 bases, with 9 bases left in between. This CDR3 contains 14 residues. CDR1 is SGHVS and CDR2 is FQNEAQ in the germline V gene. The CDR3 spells CASSLRGGTDTQYF. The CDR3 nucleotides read TGTGCCAGCAGCTTACGAGGGGGTACAGATACGCAGTATTTT.

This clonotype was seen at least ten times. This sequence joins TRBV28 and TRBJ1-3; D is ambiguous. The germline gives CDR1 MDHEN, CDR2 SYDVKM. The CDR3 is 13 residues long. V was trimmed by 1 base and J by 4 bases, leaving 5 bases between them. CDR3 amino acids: CASSLLQGNTIYF. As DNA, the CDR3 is TGTGCCAGCAGTTTATTACAAGGAAACACCATATATTTT.

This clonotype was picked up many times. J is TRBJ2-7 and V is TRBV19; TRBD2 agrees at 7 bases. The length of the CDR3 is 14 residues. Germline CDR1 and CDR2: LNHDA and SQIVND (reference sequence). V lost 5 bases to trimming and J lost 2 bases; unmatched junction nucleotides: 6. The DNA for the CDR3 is TGTGCCAGTAGTTGGGCTAGCGGAGCCTACGAGCAGTACTTC. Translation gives CASSWASGAYEQYF.

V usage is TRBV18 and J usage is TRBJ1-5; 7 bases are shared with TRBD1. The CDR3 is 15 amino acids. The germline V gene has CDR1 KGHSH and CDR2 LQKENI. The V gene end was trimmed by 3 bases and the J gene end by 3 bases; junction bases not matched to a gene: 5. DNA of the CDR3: TGTGCCAGCTCACCTAAGGGGGCGACCAATCAGCCCCAGCATTTT. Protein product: CASSPKGATNQPQHF.

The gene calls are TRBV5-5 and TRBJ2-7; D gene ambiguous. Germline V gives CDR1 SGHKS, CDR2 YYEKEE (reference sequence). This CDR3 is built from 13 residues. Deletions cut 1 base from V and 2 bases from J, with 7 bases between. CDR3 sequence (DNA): TGTGCCAGCAGCTTGACGTGGACCTACGAGCAGTACTTC. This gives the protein CASSLTWTYEQYF.

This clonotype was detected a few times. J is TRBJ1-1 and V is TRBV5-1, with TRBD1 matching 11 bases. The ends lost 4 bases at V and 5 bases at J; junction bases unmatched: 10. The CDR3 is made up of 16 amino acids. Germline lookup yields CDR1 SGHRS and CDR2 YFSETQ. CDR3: CASSLGQGVSGTEAFF. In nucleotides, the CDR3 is TGCGCCAGCAGCCTGGGACAGGGGGTAAGTGGAACTGAAGCTTTCTTT.

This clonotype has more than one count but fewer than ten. The CDR3 nucleotides read TGTGCCAGCAGCGATGGGACAGGGTCCTATGGCTACACCTTC. Protein sequence: CASSDGTGSYGYTF. The chain employs TRBV7-9 and TRBJ1-2, with 9 bases fitting TRBD1. Per the germline V gene, CDR1 is SEHNR and CDR2 is FQNEAQ (reference sequence). The CDR3 spans 14 residues. V was clipped by 5 bases and J by 4 bases; unmatched bases: 5.

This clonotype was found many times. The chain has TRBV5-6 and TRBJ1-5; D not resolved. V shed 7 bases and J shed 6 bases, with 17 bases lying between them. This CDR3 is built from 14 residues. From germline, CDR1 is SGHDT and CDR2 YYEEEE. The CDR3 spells CASSSGSRGQPQHF. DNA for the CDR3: TGTGCCAGCTCGTCGGGGTCCCGAGGTCAGCCCCAGCATTTT.

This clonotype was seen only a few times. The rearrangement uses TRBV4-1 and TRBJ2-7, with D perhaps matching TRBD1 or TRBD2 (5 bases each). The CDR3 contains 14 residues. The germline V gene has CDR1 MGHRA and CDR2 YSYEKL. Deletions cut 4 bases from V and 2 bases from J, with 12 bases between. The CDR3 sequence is CASSPGALAYEQYF. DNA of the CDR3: TGCGCCAGCAGCCCCGGGGCGCTAGCCTACGAGCAGTACTTC.

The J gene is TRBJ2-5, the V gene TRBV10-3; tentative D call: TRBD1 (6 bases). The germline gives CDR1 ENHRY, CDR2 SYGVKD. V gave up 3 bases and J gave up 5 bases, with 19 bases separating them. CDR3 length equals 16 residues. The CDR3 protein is CAISEREGETRETQYF. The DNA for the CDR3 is TGTGCCATCAGTGAAAGAGAGGGGGAGACGAGGGAGACCCAGTACTTC.

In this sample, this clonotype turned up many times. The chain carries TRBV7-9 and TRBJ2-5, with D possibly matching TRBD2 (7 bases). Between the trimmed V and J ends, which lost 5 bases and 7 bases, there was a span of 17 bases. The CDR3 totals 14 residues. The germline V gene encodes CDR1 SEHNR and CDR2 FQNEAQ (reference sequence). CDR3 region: CASSLKGGPGTQYF. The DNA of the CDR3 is TGTGCCAGCAGCCTCAAGGGGGGGCCTGGGACCCAGTACTTC.

As DNA, the CDR3 is TGTGCCATCAGGGGGGGCGGTGAAGCTTTCTTT. This gives the protein CAIRGGGEAFF. This chain connects TRBV10-3 to TRBJ1-1; D might be TRBD1 (6 bases). V lost 6 bases, J lost 7 bases, and 9 bases lay in between. The CDR3 has 11 residues. Germline-derived CDR1 and CDR2 are ENHRY and SYGVKD.

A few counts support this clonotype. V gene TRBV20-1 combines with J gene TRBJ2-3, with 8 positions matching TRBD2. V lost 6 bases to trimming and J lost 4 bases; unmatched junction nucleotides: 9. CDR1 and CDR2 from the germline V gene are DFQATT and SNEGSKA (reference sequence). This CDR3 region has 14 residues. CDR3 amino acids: CSATGLVDSDTQYF. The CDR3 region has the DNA TGCAGTGCCACGGGACTAGTCGATTCAGATACGCAGTATTTT.

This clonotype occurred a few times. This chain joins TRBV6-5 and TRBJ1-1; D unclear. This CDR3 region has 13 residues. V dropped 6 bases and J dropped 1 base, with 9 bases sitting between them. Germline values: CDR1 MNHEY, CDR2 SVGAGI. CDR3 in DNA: TGTGCCAGCAGCGCCTCCGAGAACACTGAAGCTTTCTTT. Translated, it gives CASSASENTEAFF.

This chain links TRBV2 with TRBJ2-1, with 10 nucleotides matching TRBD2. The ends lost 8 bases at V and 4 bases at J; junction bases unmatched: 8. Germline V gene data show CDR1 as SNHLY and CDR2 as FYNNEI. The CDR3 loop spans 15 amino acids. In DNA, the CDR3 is TGTGCCAGCGGGGGGACTAGCGTCAAATACAATGAGCAGTTCTTC. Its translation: CASGGTSVKYNEQFF.

For the CDR3, the DNA is TGTGCCATCAGTGACCCCATGGGGACAGGGGGCACTGAAGCTTTCTTT. Its translation: CAISDPMGTGGTEAFF. The V gene is TRBV10-3, the J gene TRBJ1-1, with TRBD1 matching 11 bases. CDR1 and CDR2 from the germline V gene are ENHRY and SYGVKD. This CDR3 has 16 amino acids. Germline trimming cut 3 bases from V and 4 bases from J; bases unmatched to any gene: 7.

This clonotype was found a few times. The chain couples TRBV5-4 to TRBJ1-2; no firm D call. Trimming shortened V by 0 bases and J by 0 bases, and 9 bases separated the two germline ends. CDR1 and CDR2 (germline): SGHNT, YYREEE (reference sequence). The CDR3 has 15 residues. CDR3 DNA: TGTGCCAGCAGCTTGGAGGTCACAGCTAACTATGGCTACACCTTC. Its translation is CASSLEVTANYGYTF.

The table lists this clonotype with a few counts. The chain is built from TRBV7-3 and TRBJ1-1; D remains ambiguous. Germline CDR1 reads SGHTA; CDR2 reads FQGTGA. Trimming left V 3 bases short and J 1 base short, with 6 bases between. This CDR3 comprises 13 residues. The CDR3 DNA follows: TGTGCCAGCAGCTTTAACTCGAACACTGAAGCTTTCTTT. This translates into CASSFNSNTEAFF.

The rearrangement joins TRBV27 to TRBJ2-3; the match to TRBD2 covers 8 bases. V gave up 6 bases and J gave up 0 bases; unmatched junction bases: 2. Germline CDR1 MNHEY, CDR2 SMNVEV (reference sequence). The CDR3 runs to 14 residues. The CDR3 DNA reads TGTGCCAGCAGGGTAGCGGGGAGCACAGATACGCAGTATTTT. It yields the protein CASRVAGSTDTQYF.

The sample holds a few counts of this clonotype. Here the CDR3 reads CASSLRPASSYEQYF. In DNA, the CDR3 is TGTGCCAGCAGTTTGCGCCCAGCCTCCTCCTACGAGCAGTACTTC. This chain connects TRBV28 to TRBJ2-7; D is undetermined. The CDR3 sequence is 15 residues long. Looked up from germline, CDR1 is MDHEN and CDR2 is SYDVKM. Trimming pared 3 bases from V and 0 bases from J, leaving 12 bases between.

The CDR3 sequence: CASSPWPGLNEQFF. The CDR3 DNA follows: TGCGCCAGCAGCCCCTGGCCGGGACTCAATGAGCAGTTCTTC. This chain connects TRBV5-1 to TRBJ2-1, with a possible D match to TRBD2 (6 bases). CDR3 length: 14 residues. Germline CDR1 is SGHRS and CDR2 is YFSETQ. V shed 4 bases and J shed 6 bases, with 14 bases lying between them.

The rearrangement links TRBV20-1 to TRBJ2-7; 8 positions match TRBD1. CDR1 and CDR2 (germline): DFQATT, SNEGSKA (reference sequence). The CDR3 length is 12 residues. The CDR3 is CRADRVFNEQYF. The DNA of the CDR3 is TGCAGGGCGGACAGGGTTTTCAACGAGCAGTACTTC.

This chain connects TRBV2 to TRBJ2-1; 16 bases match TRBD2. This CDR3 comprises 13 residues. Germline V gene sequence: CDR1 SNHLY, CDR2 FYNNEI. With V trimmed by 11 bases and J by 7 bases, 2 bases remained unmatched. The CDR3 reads CAGTSGGANEQFF. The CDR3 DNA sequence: TGTGCCGGGACTAGCGGGGGGGCAAATGAGCAGTTCTTC.